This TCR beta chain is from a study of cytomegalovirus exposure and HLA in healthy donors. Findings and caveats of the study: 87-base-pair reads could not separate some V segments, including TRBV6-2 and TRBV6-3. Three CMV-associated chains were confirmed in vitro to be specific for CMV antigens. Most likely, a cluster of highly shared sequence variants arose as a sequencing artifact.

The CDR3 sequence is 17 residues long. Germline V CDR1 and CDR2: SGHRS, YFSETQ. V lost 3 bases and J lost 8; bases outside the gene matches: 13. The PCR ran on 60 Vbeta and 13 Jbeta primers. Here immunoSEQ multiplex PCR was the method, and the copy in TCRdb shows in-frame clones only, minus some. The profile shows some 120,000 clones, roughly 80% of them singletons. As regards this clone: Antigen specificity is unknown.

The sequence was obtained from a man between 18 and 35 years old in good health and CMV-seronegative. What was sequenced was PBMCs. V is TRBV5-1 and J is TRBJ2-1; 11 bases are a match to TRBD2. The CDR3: CASSSRGLAGGRDEQFF. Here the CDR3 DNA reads TGCGCCAGCAGCTCCCGGGGTTTAGCGGGGGGGCGCGATGAGCAGTTCTTC.